These 32 T cell receptor beta chains were sequenced from one sample in a study of patients and donors after allogeneic stem cell transplantation. From the RT-PCR reads, TCRdb called clonotypes with MiXCR, one entry per CDR3 protein. The sample holds about a million distinct CDR3 sequences, roughly 18% seen once. The sequenced sample consisted of blood, either unsorted or a sorted T cell fraction (not recorded which). The receptor source for this set is a human donor who was either an allogeneic HSCT recipient or a stem cell or donor lymphocyte infusion donor (not recorded which). It is not recorded whose cells these are; they may come from a transplant donor.

CDR3 region: CASSFGEGTYEQYF. The CDR3 DNA sequence: TGTGCCAGCAGTTTTGGGGAAGGGACCTACGAGCAGTACTTC. The V and J genes are TRBV27 and TRBJ2-7; D call uncertain. Looked up from germline, CDR1 is MNHEY and CDR2 is SMNVEV (reference sequence). Trimming took off 3 bases at V and 2 bases at J, with 11 bases between the two ends. This CDR3 is 14 amino acids long.

This clonotype was seen a few times. The chain combines TRBV5-1 with TRBJ2-2; 10 bases line up with TRBD1. Germline lookup yields CDR1 SGHRS and CDR2 YFSETQ. The V gene end was trimmed by 3 bases and the J gene end by 1 base; junction bases not matched to a gene: 9. This CDR3 spans 18 amino acids. CDR3 coding DNA: TGCGCCAGCAGCTCGCGACAGGGGGCGTATGGGAACACCGGGGAGCTGTTTTTT. This codes for CASSSRQGAYGNTGELFF.

This clonotype was counted many times. V is TRBV6-1 and J is TRBJ1-2; 8 nucleotides agree with TRBD1. The CDR3 is made up of 14 amino acids. V lost 5 bases, J lost 3 bases, and 5 bases stayed unmatched. Germline-derived CDR1 and CDR2 are MNHNS and SASEGT. The CDR3, as DNA: TGTGCCAGCAGTAATGACAGGGGCGACTATGGCTACACCTTC. Encoded protein: CASSNDRGDYGYTF.

This clonotype has just a few counts. The chain links TRBV20-1 to TRBJ1-1; D perhaps matches TRBD1 (5 bases). The germline V gene encodes CDR1 DFQATT and CDR2 SNEGSKA (reference sequence). The CDR3 consists of 13 residues. The V end lost 1 base, the J end lost 4 bases, and 10 bases lay between the germline ends. The CDR3 loop is CSARGGQGTEAFF. Here the CDR3 DNA reads TGCAGTGCTAGAGGGGGCCAGGGCACTGAAGCTTTCTTT.

This rearrangement joins TRBV12-3 or TRBV12-4 to TRBJ2-3; 9 nucleotides agree with TRBD2. V trimming: 4 bases; J trimming: 0 bases; junction bases outside the gene matches: 8. The CDR3 runs to 17 residues. The CDR3 loop reads CASSSLLGLASTDTQYF. CDR3 coding DNA: TGTGCCAGCAGTTCACTACTGGGACTAGCTAGCACAGATACGCAGTATTTT.

The chain links TRBV6-1 to TRBJ1-5; D is unresolved. The CDR3 is 14 amino acids. V lost 10 bases, J lost 0 bases, and 13 bases lay in between. The germline V gene encodes CDR1 MNHNS and CDR2 SASEGT. CDR3 sequence: CATNGRGSNQPQHF. CDR3 DNA: TGTGCCACCAATGGGAGAGGTAGCAATCAGCCCCAGCATTTT.

The chain uses TRBV5-1 and TRBJ1-1, with D hard to call. CDR1 and CDR2 (germline): SGHRS, YFSETQ. The CDR3 contains 13 residues. Trimming took off 1 base at V and 4 bases at J, with 8 bases between the two ends. CDR3 DNA sequence: TGCGCCAGCAGCTTGACAGCCGCCACTGAAGCTTTCTTT. Translating it yields CASSLTAATEAFF. Drawing the rest from reference TRBV5-1 and TRBJ1-1, the complete variable domain is KAGVTQTPRYLIKTRGQQVTLSCSPISGHRSVSWYQQTPGQGLQFLFEYFSETQRNKGNFPGRFSGRQFSNSRSEMNVSTLELGDSALYLCASSLTAATEAFFGQGTRLTVV.

The chain has TRBV29-1 and TRBJ2-7; D is unresolved. In germline, CDR1 is SQVTM, CDR2 ANQGSEA. The CDR3 spans 14 residues. The V and J ends lost 7 bases and 0 bases respectively, with 16 bases between them. The CDR3 DNA reads as TGCAGCGCCACGAACCCGAGGAGCTCCTACGAGCAGTACTTC. It codes for CSATNPRSSYEQYF.

The chain recombines TRBV2 with TRBJ1-5; 8 bases align to TRBD1. V lost 5 bases to trimming and J lost 2 bases; unmatched junction nucleotides: 8. This CDR3 is 16 amino acids long. Germline-derived CDR1 and CDR2 are SNHLY and FYNNEI. CDR3 bases: TGTGCCAGCAGTATAGACAGGGGCGGAGGCAATCAGCCCCAGCATTTT. Its translation: CASSIDRGGGNQPQHF.

The chain links TRBV3-1 to TRBJ2-1; tentatively, D is TRBD1 or TRBD2 (5 bases each). Germline V gene sequence: CDR1 LGHDT, CDR2 YNNKEL (reference sequence). V was cut by 0 bases and J by 14 bases, with 14 bases left in between. There are 13 residues in the CDR3. The CDR3 reads CASSQDGDQPEFF. The CDR3 bases are TGTGCCAGCAGCCAAGATGGGGACCAACCCGAGTTCTTC.

This clonotype has more than one count but fewer than ten. This chain uses TRBV7-9 with TRBJ2-1; D gene uncertain. This CDR3 spans 16 amino acids. Germline V gene lookup returns CDR1 SEHNR and CDR2 FQNEAQ (reference sequence). Trimming took off 1 base at V and 1 base at J, with 11 bases between the two ends. CDR3 coding DNA: TGTGCCAGCAGCTTAGGAATTAGCCTATCCTACAATGAGCAGTTCTTC. It translates to CASSLGISLSYNEQFF.

V is TRBV25-1 and J is TRBJ2-7; D remains ambiguous. Germline values: CDR1 MGHDK, CDR2 SYGVNS. CDR3 length: 15 amino acids. V was clipped by 6 bases and J by 7 bases, with 22 bases between them. DNA for the CDR3: TGTGCCAGCAGCGGGCGCCCGGACCCCTCCCGGGAGCAGTACTTC. Protein: CASSGRPDPSREQYF.

This clonotype appeared many times. The chain is built from TRBV12-3 or TRBV12-4 and TRBJ2-2; tentative D call: TRBD1 (6 bases). Trimming shortened V by 6 bases and J by 1 base, and 9 bases separated the two germline ends. The length of the CDR3 is 14 residues. The CDR3 nucleotides read TGTGCCAGCAGATCGACAGGGAACACCGGGGAGCTGTTTTTT. This codes for CASRSTGNTGELFF.

In the case of this clonotype: At one boundary the junction diverges from the germline segment, which might be a read error. The genes are TRBV24-1 and TRBJ2-3; D may be TRBD1 (7 bases). This CDR3 region has 13 residues. Germline lookup yields CDR1 KGHDR and CDR2 SFDVKD. CDR3 loop: CATSLGGTDPPHF. The CDR3, as DNA: TGTGCCACCAGTTTAGGGGGGACAGATCCCCCGCATTTT.

In its sample, this clonotype was seen a few times. CDR3 residues: CASSLVPSGIYEQYF. The DNA for the CDR3 is TGTGCCAGCAGTTTAGTACCTAGCGGGATCTACGAGCAGTACTTC. The chain has TRBV27 and TRBJ2-7, with 9 bases fitting TRBD2. The V gene's germline CDR1 is MNHEY and CDR2 SMNVEV (reference sequence). The CDR3 has 15 residues. V lost 2 bases and J lost 3; bases outside the gene matches: 5.

The rearrangement uses TRBV9 and TRBJ2-4; D call uncertain. This CDR3 comprises 17 residues. CDR1 and CDR2 from the germline V gene are SGDLS and YYNGEE. V shed 0 bases and J shed 3 bases, with 16 bases lying between them. In nucleotides, the CDR3 is TGTGCCAGCAGCGTAGACCCCGCTGGGCGGATCAAAAACATTCAGTACTTC. It encodes CASSVDPAGRIKNIQYF.

The genes are TRBV5-6 and TRBJ2-3; TRBD2 might be the D (6 bases). The CDR3 contains 17 residues. CDR1 is SGHDT, CDR2 YYEEEE, per germline. Trimming took off 4 bases at V and 3 bases at J, with 21 bases between the two ends. The CDR3 protein is CASSPLGAGIWTDTQYF. CDR3 DNA: TGTGCCAGCAGCCCCCTCGGGGCGGGAATTTGGACAGATACGCAGTATTTT.

This clonotype was observed a handful of times. V and J are TRBV5-1 and TRBJ2-3; the D call may be TRBD1 or TRBD2 (6 bases each). The CDR3 has 14 amino acids. Between the trimmed V and J ends, which lost 4 bases and 3 bases, there was a span of 12 bases. Germline V CDR1 and CDR2: SGHRS, YFSETQ. The CDR3 DNA is TGCGCCAGCAGCCCGGGGGCCCCGACAGATACGCAGTATTTT. It specifies CASSPGAPTDTQYF.

In this sample, this clonotype turned up a few times. The rearrangement links TRBV20-1 to TRBJ2-7, with D perhaps matching TRBD1 or TRBD2 (6 bases each). This CDR3 spans 12 amino acids. Germline lookup yields CDR1 DFQATT and CDR2 SNEGSKA (reference sequence). Trimming left V 4 bases short and J 7 bases short, with 14 bases between. The CDR3 DNA reads TGCAGTGCTACCCCGGGGGCAAGGGAGCAGTACTTC. This encodes CSATPGAREQYF.

The table lists this clonotype with a few counts. This chain connects TRBV20-1 to TRBJ2-7; TRBD2 aligns across 8 bases. V lost 3 bases and J lost 1; bases outside the gene matches: 14. Germline CDR1 is DFQATT and CDR2 is SNEGSKA (reference sequence). The CDR3 is 17 residues long. The CDR3 is CSAREDGGEGQSYEQYF. For the CDR3, the DNA is TGCAGTGCTAGGGAAGACGGGGGGGAGGGGCAGTCCTACGAGCAGTACTTC.

In this sample, this clonotype turned up a few times. This chain connects TRBV24-1 to TRBJ2-7; the D call may be TRBD1 or TRBD2 (5 bases each). CDR1 KGHDR and CDR2 SFDVKD come from the germline V gene. There are 11 residues in the CDR3. V lost 4 bases to trimming and J lost 9 bases, with 9 bases between them. The CDR3 DNA is TGTGCCACCAGTGACCTGAGGGGGCAGTACTTC. Translation gives CATSDLRGQYF.

A few counts support this clonotype. The rearrangement links TRBV4-1 to TRBJ2-7; a weak D match, TRBD2 (5 bases). V was shortened by 8 bases and J by 5 bases, with 13 bases between the two germline ends. The CDR3 spans 12 residues. Germline values: CDR1 MGHRA, CDR2 YSYEKL. The CDR3 here is CASRGPRDEQYF. DNA for the CDR3: TGCGCCAGCCGAGGGCCGCGGGACGAGCAGTACTTC.

The chain employs TRBV30 and TRBJ2-1; 12 bases agree with TRBD2. The trim removed 3 bases at V and 8 bases at J, leaving 2 bases unmatched. The CDR3 runs 13 residues. Germline-derived CDR1 and CDR2 are GTSNPN and SVGIG (reference sequence). CDR3 loop: CAWRLAGGHEQFF. DNA for the CDR3: TGTGCCTGGAGGCTAGCGGGGGGGCATGAGCAGTTCTTC. The full variable domain, completed using reference TRBV30 and TRBJ2-1, is SQTIHQWPATLVQPVGSPLSLECTVEGTSNPNLYWYRQAAGRGLQLLFYSVGIGQISSEVPQNLSASRPQDRQFILSSKKLLLSDSGFYLCAWRLAGGHEQFFGPGTRLTVL.

The rearrangement links TRBV21-1 to TRBJ2-2. TRBV21-1 is tagged as a pseudogene. CDR3 length: 15 amino acids. The CDR3 DNA is TGTGCCAGCAGGAGCATGTCAGGGAACACCGGGGAGCTGTTTTTT. Residues: CASRSMSGNTGELFF.

The rearrangement joins TRBV7-3 to TRBJ2-2, with D unresolved. Trimming left V 5 bases short and J 1 base short, with 11 bases between. CDR3 length equals 15 residues. Germline V CDR1 and CDR2: SGHTA, FQGTGA. The CDR3 region has the DNA TGTGCCAGCAGCCCCCGACGGAAGAACACCGGGGAGCTGTTTTTT. Its protein product is CASSPRRKNTGELFF.

This clonotype appeared many times. The chain uses TRBV5-1 and TRBJ2-3, with TRBD2 identical over 13 bases. With 2 bases clipped from V and 4 bases from J, the junction kept 7 bases outside the gene matches. CDR1 and CDR2 (germline): SGHRS, YFSETQ. The CDR3 runs 17 residues. The CDR3 bases are TGCGCCAGCAGCTTTGGGACTAGCGGGGTAAGCGCAGATACGCAGTATTTT. The encoded protein is CASSFGTSGVSADTQYF.

This clonotype turned up a few times. The rearrangement joins TRBV10-3 to TRBJ1-1; D might be TRBD1 (6 bases). Germline V CDR1 and CDR2: ENHRY, SYGVKD. CDR3 length equals 12 residues. V was clipped by 6 bases and J by 11 bases, with 16 bases between them. The CDR3 bases are TGTGCCATCAGGACCCGGGACAACGGGGCTTTCTTT. Translated: CAIRTRDNGAFF.

The chain links TRBV25-1 to TRBJ2-2, with 11 bases that match TRBD2. Germline V CDR1 and CDR2: MGHDK, SYGVNS. The ends lost 4 bases at V and 3 bases at J; junction bases unmatched: 7. The CDR3 spans 17 residues. The CDR3 sequence is CASSGMGLAVDTGELFF. The CDR3 DNA is TGTGCCAGCAGTGGGATGGGACTAGCGGTCGACACCGGGGAGCTGTTTTTT.

This clonotype was counted a few times. The J gene is TRBJ2-3, the V gene TRBV24-1; no clear D gene. The CDR3 totals 12 residues. Germline V gives CDR1 KGHDR, CDR2 SFDVKD. V was trimmed by 4 bases and J by 6 bases, leaving 7 bases between them. The CDR3 region has the DNA TGTGCCACCAGTGACCCCCACGATACGCAGTATTTT. Translating it yields CATSDPHDTQYF.

The chain uses TRBV30 and TRBJ2-4; 7 bases align to TRBD2. V lost 0 bases, J lost 6 bases, and 2 bases stayed unmatched. From germline, CDR1 is GTSNPN and CDR2 SVGIG (reference sequence). The CDR3 length is 13 residues. The CDR3: CAWSVGGGNIQYF. CDR3 nucleotide sequence: TGTGCCTGGAGTGTTGGGGGGGGAAACATTCAGTACTTC.

The V gene is TRBV6-5, the J gene TRBJ2-7; D not certain. Germline V gene sequence: CDR1 MNHEY, CDR2 SVGAGI. The CDR3 length is 14 residues. Between the trimmed V and J ends, which lost 0 bases and 1 base, there was a span of 7 bases. DNA of the CDR3: TGTGCCAGCAGTTACTCGTCGCAGTCCTACGAGCAGTACTTC. Amino acids: CASSYSSQSYEQYF.

This clonotype has more than one count but fewer than ten. The chain combines TRBV15 with TRBJ2-7; possibly TRBD1 or TRBD2 for D (5 bases each). Deletions cut 3 bases from V and 1 base from J, with 10 bases between. Germline V CDR1 and CDR2: LNHNV, YYDKDF (reference sequence). This CDR3 contains 14 residues. CDR3 in amino acids: CATSSLGGSYEQYF. CDR3 nucleotide sequence: TGTGCCACCAGCAGCCTTGGGGGATCCTACGAGCAGTACTTC.